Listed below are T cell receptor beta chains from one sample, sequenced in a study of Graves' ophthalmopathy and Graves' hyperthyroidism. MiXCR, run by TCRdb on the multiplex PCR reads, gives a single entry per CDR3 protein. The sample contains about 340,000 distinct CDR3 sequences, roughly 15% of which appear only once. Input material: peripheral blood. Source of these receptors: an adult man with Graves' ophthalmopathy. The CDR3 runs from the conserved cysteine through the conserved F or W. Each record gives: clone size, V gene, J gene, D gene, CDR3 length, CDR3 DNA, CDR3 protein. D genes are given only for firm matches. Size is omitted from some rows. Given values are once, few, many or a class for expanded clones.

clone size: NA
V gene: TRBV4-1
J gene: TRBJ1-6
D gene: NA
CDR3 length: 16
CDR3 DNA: TGCGCCAGCAGCCAAGAGGATGGTTTAGGGGTTTCACCCCTCCACTTT
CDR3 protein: CASSQEDGLGVSPLHF

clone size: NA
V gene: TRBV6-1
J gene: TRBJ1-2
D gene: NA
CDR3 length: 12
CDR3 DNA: TGTGCCAGCAGTGGCAGCACCTATGGCTACACCTTC
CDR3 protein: CASSGSTYGYTF

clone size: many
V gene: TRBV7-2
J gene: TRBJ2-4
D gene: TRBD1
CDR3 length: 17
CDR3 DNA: TGTGCCAGCAGCTTAGAACGCGGGACAGGAGCGCGAAACATTCACTACTTC
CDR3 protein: CASSLERGTGARNIHYF

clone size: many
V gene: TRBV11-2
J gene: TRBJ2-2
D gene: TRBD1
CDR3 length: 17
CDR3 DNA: TGTGCCAGCAGCTTAGATAGAGACAGGGTCTTTACCGGGGAGCTGTTTTTT
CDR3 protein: CASSLDRDRVFTGELFF

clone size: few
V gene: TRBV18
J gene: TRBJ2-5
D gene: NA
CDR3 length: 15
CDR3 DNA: TGTGCCAGCTCACCACCGGACCAGGGTGGGGAGACCCAGTACTTC
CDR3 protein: CASSPPDQGGETQYF

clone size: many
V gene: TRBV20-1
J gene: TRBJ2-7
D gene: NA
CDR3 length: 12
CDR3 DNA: TGCAGTGCGAAAGAAAGGATCTACGAGCAGTACTTC
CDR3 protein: CSAKERIYEQYF

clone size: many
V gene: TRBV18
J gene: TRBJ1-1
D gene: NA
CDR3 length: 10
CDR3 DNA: TGTGCCAGCTCGACGGATGAAGCTTTCTTT
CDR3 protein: CASSTDEAFF

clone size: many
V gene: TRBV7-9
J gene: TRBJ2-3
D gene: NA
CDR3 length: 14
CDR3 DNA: TGTGCCAGCAGCTCTTCTAGCATCACAGATACGCAGTATTTT
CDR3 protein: CASSSSSITDTQYF

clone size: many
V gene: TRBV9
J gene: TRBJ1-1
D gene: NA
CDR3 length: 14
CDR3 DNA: TGTGCCAGCAGCGTCAGGGCCGAGAACACTGAAGCTTTCTTT
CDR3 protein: CASSVRAENTEAFF

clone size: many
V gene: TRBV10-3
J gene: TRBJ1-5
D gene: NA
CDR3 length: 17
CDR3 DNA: TGTGCCATCAGTGAAAGGATTTCGGGGGGCGGCAATCAGCCCCAGCATTTT
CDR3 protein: CAISERISGGGNQPQHF

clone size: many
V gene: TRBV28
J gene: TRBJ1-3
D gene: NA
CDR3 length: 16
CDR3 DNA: TGTGCCAGTCCGGGGGGCACAAGTATCAGGAGGAACACCATATATTTT
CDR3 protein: CASPGGTSIRRNTIYF

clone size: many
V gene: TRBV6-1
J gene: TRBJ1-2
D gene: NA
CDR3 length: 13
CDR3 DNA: TGTGCCAGCAGCAACGGCGGAGAATCCGGCTACACCTTC
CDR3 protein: CASSNGGESGYTF

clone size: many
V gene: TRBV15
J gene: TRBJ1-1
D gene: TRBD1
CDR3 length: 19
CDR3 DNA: TGTGCCACCAGCAGAGGCCTGGCGCAGGGGGGAAGAAAGGGCACTGAAGCTTTCTTT
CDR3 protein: CATSRGLAQGGRKGTEAFF

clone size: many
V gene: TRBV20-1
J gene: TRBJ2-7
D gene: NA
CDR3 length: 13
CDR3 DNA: TGCAGTGCTCCAACGACCGGCCCCTACGAGCAGTACTTC
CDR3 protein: CSAPTTGPYEQYF

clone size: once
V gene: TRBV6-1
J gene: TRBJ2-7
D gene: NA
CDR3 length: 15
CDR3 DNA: TGTGCCAGCAGTGCCACCGGGACATACTCCTACGAGCAGTACTTC
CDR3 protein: CASSATGTYSYEQYF

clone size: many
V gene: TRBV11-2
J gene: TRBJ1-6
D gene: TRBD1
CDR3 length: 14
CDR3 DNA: TGTGCCAGCAGCGCGACAGGGTTTAATTCACCCCTCCACTTT
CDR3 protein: CASSATGFNSPLHF

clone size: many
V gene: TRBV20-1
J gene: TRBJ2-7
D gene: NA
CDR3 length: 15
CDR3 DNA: TGCAGTGCTAGTCGAGGCACGGAGAGCATCTACGAGCAGTACTTC
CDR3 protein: CSASRGTESIYEQYF

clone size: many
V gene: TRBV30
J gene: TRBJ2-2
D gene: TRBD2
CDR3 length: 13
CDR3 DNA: TGTGCCTGGAGCGGGAGGGCCGACGGGGAGCTGTTTTTT
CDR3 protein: CAWSGRADGELFF

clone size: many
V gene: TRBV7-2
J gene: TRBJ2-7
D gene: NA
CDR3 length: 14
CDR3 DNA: TGCGCCAGCAGCGTAAGGGTTGGGCCGCACGAGCAGTACTTC
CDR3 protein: CASSVRVGPHEQYF

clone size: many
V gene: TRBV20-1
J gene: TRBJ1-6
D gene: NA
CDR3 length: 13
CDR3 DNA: TGCAGTGCCCTTACATCAGGGGATTCACCCCTCCACTTT
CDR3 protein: CSALTSGDSPLHF

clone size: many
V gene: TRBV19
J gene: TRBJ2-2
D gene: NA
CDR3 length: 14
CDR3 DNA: TGTGCCAGTAGTACCCAGGGGAGGGTCGGGGAGCTGTTTTTT
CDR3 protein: CASSTQGRVGELFF

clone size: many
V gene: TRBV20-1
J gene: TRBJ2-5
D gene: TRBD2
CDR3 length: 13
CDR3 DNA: TGCAGCCCGCGACTAGCGGGAGAAGAGACCCAGTACTTC
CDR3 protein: CSPRLAGEETQYF

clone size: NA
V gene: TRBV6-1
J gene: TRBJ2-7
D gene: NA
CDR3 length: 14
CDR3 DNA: TGTGCCAGCAGTCCTCCGGGACGGAACTACGAGCAGTACTTC
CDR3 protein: CASSPPGRNYEQYF

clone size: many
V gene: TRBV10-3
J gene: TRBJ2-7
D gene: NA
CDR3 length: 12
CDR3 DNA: TGTGCCATCAGCCGCCAGGGCTACGAGCAGTACTTC
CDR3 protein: CAISRQGYEQYF

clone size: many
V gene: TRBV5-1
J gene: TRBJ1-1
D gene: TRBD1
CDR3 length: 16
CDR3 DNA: TGCGCCAGCAGTCGGACAGGGATCCTATGGGGGACTGAAGCTTTCTTT
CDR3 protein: CASSRTGILWGTEAFF

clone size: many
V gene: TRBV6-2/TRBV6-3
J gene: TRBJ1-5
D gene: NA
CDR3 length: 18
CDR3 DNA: TGTGCCAGCAGTTACTTAAGAGACGGGGGAGTTGTCAATCAGCCCCAGCATTTT
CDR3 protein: CASSYLRDGGVVNQPQHF

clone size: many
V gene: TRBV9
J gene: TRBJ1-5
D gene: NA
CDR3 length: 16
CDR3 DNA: TGTGCCAGCAGCGTGGCGGTTAGGTACCGAGTTCAGCCCCAGCATTTT
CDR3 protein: CASSVAVRYRVQPQHF

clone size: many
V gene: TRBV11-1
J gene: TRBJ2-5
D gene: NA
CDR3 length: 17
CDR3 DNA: TGTGCCAGCAGCTTAGATGGCCAGCCCCCGGCCCAAGAGACCCAGTACTTC
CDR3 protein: CASSLDGQPPAQETQYF

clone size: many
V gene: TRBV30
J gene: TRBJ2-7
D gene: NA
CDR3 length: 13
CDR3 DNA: TGTGCCTGGAGTGTAGAGACAGCCTACGAGCAGTACTTC
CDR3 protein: CAWSVETAYEQYF

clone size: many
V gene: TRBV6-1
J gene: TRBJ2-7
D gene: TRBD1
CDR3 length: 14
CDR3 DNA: TGTGCCAGCAGGGGGGACAGGGGCCGCGAGGGGCAGTACTTC
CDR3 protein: CASRGDRGREGQYF

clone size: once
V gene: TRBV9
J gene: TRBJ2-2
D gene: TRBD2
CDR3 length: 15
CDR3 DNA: TGTGCCAGCAGCGATGAGACTAGCGGGACGGGGGAGCTGTTTTTT
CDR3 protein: CASSDETSGTGELFF

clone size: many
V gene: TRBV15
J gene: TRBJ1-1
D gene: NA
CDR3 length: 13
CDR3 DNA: TGTGCCACCAGCAGGGACCCGAACACTGAAGCTTTCTTT
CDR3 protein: CATSRDPNTEAFF

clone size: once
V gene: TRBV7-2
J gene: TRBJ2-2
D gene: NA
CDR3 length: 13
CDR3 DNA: TGTGCCAGCAGCACGGGGATTGAGGGGGAGCTGTTTTTT
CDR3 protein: CASSTGIEGELFF

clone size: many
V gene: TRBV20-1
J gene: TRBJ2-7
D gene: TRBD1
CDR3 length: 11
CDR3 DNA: TGCATATCGGACAGGGGACGAGAGCAGTACTTC
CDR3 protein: CISDRGREQYF

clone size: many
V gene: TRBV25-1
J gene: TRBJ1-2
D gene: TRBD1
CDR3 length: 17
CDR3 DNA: TGTGCCAGCAGTGGCCCCGCCCGAGGACAGGGGGTTGATGGCTACACCTTC
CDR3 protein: CASSGPARGQGVDGYTF

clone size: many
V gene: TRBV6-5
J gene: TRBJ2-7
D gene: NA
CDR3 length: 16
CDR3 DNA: TGTGCCAGCAGAAAAACCGGGACTTTGCTCTCCTACGAGCAGTACTTC
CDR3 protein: CASRKTGTLLSYEQYF

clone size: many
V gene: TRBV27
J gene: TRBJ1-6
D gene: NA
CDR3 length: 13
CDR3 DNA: TGTGCCAGCGGGGTCATGAATAATTCACCCCTCCACTTT
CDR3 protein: CASGVMNNSPLHF

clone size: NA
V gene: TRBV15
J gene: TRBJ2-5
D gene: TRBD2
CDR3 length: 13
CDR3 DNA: TGTGCCACCAGCCTAGCGGCGATGGAGACCCAGTACTTC
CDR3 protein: CATSLAAMETQYF

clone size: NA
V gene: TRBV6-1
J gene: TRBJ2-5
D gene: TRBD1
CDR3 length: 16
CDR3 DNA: TGTGCCAGCAGTCCACCTCGGACAGGCCCCCAAGAGACCCAGTACTTC
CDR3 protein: CASSPPRTGPQETQYF

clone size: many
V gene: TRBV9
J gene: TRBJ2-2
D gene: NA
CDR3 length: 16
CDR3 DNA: TGTGCCAGCAGCGTCGCGGGGTTAGCGAACACCGGGGAGCTGTTTTTT
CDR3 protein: CASSVAGLANTGELFF

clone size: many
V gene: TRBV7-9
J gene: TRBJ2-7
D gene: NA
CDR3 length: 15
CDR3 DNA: TGTGCCAGCAGCCATCCATCTATAAGGTCCTACGAGCAGTACTTC
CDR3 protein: CASSHPSIRSYEQYF

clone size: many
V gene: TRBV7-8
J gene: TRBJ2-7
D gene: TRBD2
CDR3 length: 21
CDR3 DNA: TGTGCCAGCAGCGCCTTCCTATCCACCGGGACTAGCGGGAGTCCAAACTACGAGCAGTACTTC
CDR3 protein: CASSAFLSTGTSGSPNYEQYF

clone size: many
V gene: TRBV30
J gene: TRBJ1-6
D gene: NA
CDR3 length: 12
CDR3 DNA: TGTGCCTGGGAAAGCGATAATTCACCCCTCCACTTT
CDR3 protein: CAWESDNSPLHF

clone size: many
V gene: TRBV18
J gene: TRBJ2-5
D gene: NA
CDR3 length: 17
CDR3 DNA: TGTGCCAGCTCACCACCTTCCAGCCCGGGCAGCCAAGAGACCCAGTACTTC
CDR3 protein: CASSPPSSPGSQETQYF

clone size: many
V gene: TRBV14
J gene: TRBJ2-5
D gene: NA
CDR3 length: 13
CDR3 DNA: TGTGCCAGCAGCCACTACAACCAAGAGACCCAGTACTTC
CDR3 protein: CASSHYNQETQYF

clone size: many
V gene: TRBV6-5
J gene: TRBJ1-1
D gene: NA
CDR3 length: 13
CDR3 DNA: TGTGCCAGCAAGGAGGGGGGGGTCACTGAAGCTTTCTTT
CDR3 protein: CASKEGGVTEAFF

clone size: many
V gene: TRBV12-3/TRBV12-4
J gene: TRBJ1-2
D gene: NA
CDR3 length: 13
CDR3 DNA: TGTGCCAGCAGTTTATCTTTAGACCATGGCTACACCTTC
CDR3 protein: CASSLSLDHGYTF

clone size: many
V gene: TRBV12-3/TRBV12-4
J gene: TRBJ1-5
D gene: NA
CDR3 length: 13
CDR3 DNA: TGTGCCAGCAGTTTTACCCTCAATCAGCCCCAGCATTTT
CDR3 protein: CASSFTLNQPQHF

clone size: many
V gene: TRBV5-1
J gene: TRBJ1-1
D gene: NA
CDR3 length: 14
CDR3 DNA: TGCGCCAGCAGCTTTTCCGGGATGAACACTGAAGCTTTCTTT
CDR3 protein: CASSFSGMNTEAFF

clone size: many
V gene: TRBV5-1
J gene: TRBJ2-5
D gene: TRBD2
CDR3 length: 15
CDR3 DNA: TGCGCCAGCAGCTTGCGGATAGCGGGATTGGAGACCCAGTACTTC
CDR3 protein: CASSLRIAGLETQYF

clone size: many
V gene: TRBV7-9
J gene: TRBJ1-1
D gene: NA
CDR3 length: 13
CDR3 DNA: TGTGCCAGCAGTTTTAAACAGGGTGCTGAAGCTTTCTTT
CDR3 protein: CASSFKQGAEAFF

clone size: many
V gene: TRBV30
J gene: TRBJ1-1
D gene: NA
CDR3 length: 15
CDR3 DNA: TGTGCCTGGGGGGGACCCGGGCCGGTTGGAACTGAAGCTTTCTTT
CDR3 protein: CAWGGPGPVGTEAFF

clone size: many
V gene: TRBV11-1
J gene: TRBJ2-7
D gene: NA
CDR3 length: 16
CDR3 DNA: TGTGCCAGCAGCTTAGTGGGACCGATCTCAATCTACGAGCAGTACTTC
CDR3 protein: CASSLVGPISIYEQYF

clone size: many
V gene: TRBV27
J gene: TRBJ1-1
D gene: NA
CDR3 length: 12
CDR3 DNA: TGTGCCAGCAGTCAAGGGGAGGGGGTAGCTTTCTTT
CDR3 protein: CASSQGEGVAFF

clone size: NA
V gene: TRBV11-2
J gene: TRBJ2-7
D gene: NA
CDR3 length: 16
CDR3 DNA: TGTGCCAGCAGCCCCCGGGCGGGGGCCCTATCCTACGAGCAGTACTTC
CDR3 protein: CASSPRAGALSYEQYF

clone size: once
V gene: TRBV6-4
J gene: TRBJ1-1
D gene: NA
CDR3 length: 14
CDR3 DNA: TGTGCCAGCAGTTACTCGAGTACAGCGACTGAAGCTTTCTTT
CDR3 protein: CASSYSSTATEAFF

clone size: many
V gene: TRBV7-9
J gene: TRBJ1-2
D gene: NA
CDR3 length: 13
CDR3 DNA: TGTGCCAGCAGCTTTCAAGGGAGCTATGGCTACACCTTC
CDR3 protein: CASSFQGSYGYTF